The T cell receptor beta chain described here comes from a study of Ad26.COV2.S vaccination and SARS-CoV-2 variants. The wider study: Each vaccinee took Ad26.COV2.S intramuscularly, once or twice 56 days apart. Study findings and constraints: In vaccinated individuals, spike-specific CD8+ and CD4+ T cell responses reportedly displayed substantial breadth.

Documented treatment: over 15 received Ad26.COV2.S at low or high dose, single or two shots; five or six received placebo; per-sample allocation not given. All samples were drawn on day 63, counting from the first vaccine or placebo injection. TCRdb keeps only in-frame clones here, not all; method: immunoSEQ multiplex PCR. This sample has about 680,000 clones, with about 90% found just once. J gave up 5 bases and V 4 bases, and 4 bases lay outside the gene matches. The CDR3 is 13 amino acids. Germline loops: CDR1 GTSNPN, CDR2 SVGIG (reference sequence). Note on this clone: The antigen is unknown.

This specimen consisted of peripheral blood, obtained in a trial of Ad26.COV2.S vaccine versus placebo. This TCR came from a person aged 18 to 59 who received the Ad26.COV2.S COVID-19 vaccine or a placebo. The rearrangement uses TRBV30 and TRBJ2-1; 8 bases are shared with TRBD1. As DNA, the CDR3 is TGTGCCTGGACCCCGGACAGGGACAATGAGCAGTTCTTC. It translates to CAWTPDRDNEQFF. The variable domain in full, with the rest retrieved from reference TRBV30 and TRBJ2-1, is SQTIHQWPATLVQPVGSPLSLECTVEGTSNPNLYWYRQAAGRGLQLLFYSVGIGQISSEVPQNLSASRPQDRQFILSSKKLLLSDSGFYLCAWTPDRDNEQFFGPGTRLTVL.